This T cell receptor (beta chain) was recorded in a study of blood T cell repertoires in COVID-19. Across the study: From the United States, Italy and Spain came samples of acute and convalescent COVID-19. Sources were T cells, B-cell-depleted T cells, or PBMCs; the material itself was cDNA or gDNA.

In the original analysis: For nucleated cells, counts were estimated from reference gene primer amplification. Measured with immunoSEQ multiplex PCR; TCRdb has only the in-frame clones, and not every one. V, J and clone size are those of that table, while D and trimming were read from the DNA. The sample contains approximately 150,000 clones, around 88% of which appear only once. This receptor was obtained from a human donor in a cohort sampled during active COVID-19. Material: peripheral blood.

In DNA form, the CDR3 reads TGTGCCAGCAGTTTCCCGTTATCCTACGAGCAGTACTTC. This encodes CASSFPLSYEQYF. The gene calls are TRBV28 and TRBJ2-7; D not certain. Germline V lookup: CDR1 MDHEN, CDR2 SYDVKM. This CDR3 has 13 residues. The germline V and J ends were trimmed by 3 bases and 1 base, with 7 bases remaining between them.